This entry features one T cell receptor beta chain sequence. Its antigen is unidentified. The data stem from a study of radiotherapy plus CTLA-4 blockade in lung cancer. Overall study findings and caveats: In blood, early T cell clone dynamics reportedly predicted response best, together with interferon-beta. TCR clones originating in tumors grew in number in blood after radiotherapy plus ipilimumab.

The germline gives CDR1 SGHRS, CDR2 YFSETQ. This CDR3 contains 15 residues. The V and J ends lost 5 bases and 3 bases, in that order; junction bases with no gene match: 8. TCRdb keeps only in-frame clones here, not all; method: immunoSEQ multiplex PCR. The repertoire consists of around 44,000 clones, with approximately 77% occurring once and the leading ten covering less than 3%. This clonotype was obtained from a human donor with non-small cell lung cancer whose response to radiotherapy plus ipilimumab could not be evaluated. This sequence joins TRBV5-1 and TRBJ2-4, with 7 bases that match TRBD2. The sequenced sample was peripheral blood, obtained from a patient treated with radiotherapy plus ipilimumab. CDR3 protein: CASRSGVGVKNIQYF. CDR3 DNA: TGCGCCAGCAGAAGCGGGGTTGGGGTCAAAAACATTCAGTACTTC.